The rows below give T cell receptor beta chains drawn from one sample of a study of shared clonotypes between healthy human individuals. Some clones are missing from TCRdb's copy, which holds only in-frame ones; the method was immunoSEQ multiplex PCR. The table lists around 1,900,000 clones, about 93% of them singletons. Sequencing was carried out using naive CD8+ T cells from PBMCs. Receptors were obtained from a man aged 18 to 30 in good health. Some clones in this sample may be carry-over from other donors' samples. The CDR3 runs from the conserved cysteine through the conserved F or W. Each record gives: CDR3 DNA, CDR3 protein, D gene, V gene, clone size, J gene. D genes are given only for firm matches. Size tells how often a clone was seen (once, few, many) or the class of an expanded clone, and some rows leave it out.

TGTGCCAGCAGCTCCCGGGGCCGGGGATTTAATGAAAAACTGTTTTTT CASSSRGRGFNEKLFF NA TRBV9 NA TRBJ1-4
TGTGCCAGCAGCCCCCCGCAAGGAGGGAATGAGCAGTTCTTC CASSPPQGGNEQFF NA TRBV7-9 NA TRBJ2-1
TGTGCCAGCAGTTTATCCCCCCGTTCCTACGAGCAGTACTTC CASSLSPRSYEQYF NA TRBV27 NA TRBJ2-7
TGTGCCAGCAGTTCAGGGGGCAGCGTCTATGGCTACACCTTC CASSSGGSVYGYTF TRBD1 TRBV28 NA TRBJ1-2
TGTGCCAGCAGTTATTCGCAGGGTACAGAAAACACCATATATTTT CASSYSQGTENTIYF NA TRBV6-6 NA TRBJ1-3
TGTGCCAGTAGTATTCGAAGCGGGAGAGGCACCGGGGAGCTGTTTTTT CASSIRSGRGTGELFF TRBD2 TRBV19 NA TRBJ2-2
TGTGCCAGCAGCGTAGCTCAGGGAGGAGGCTATGGCTACACCTTC CASSVAQGGGYGYTF NA TRBV9 NA TRBJ1-2
TGCGCCAGCAGCGTAAGCTTGACAGGGACGAGCTCCTACGAGCAGTACTTC CASSVSLTGTSSYEQYF TRBD1 TRBV5-1 NA TRBJ2-7
TGTGCCAGCAGTGTAACGGCTAGAGCTTATAGCAATCAGCCCCAGCATTTT CASSVTARAYSNQPQHF NA TRBV6-1 NA TRBJ1-5
TGTGCCACACTAGAAGGCACCATATATTTT CATLEGTIYF NA TRBV28 few TRBJ1-3
TGTGCCAGCAGCTCCAGTGTTGTTAGGGAGGGCCTAAGGACAGATACGCAGTATTTT CASSSSVVREGLRTDTQYF TRBD2 TRBV7-9 NA TRBJ2-3
TGTGCCAGCAGCTTGGGGGGAGGGCCCCACGAGCAGTACTTC CASSLGGGPHEQYF TRBD2 TRBV5-6 NA TRBJ2-7
TGTGCCAGCAGCTCGGGGTCCAACACTGAAGCTTTCTTT CASSSGSNTEAFF NA TRBV7-6 NA TRBJ1-1
TGTGCCAGCAGCCTCCGACAGAACACTGAAGCTTTCTTT CASSLRQNTEAFF NA TRBV9 NA TRBJ1-1
TGCGCCAGCAGCCAAGATATAGCGGGAGGGCTTAACGAGCAGTACTTC CASSQDIAGGLNEQYF TRBD2 TRBV4-3 NA TRBJ2-7
TGTGCCAGCAGCGCCGAAGACACCGGGGAGCTGTTTTTT CASSAEDTGELFF NA TRBV5-4 NA TRBJ2-2
TGTGCCAGCAGTCCTACAGCAGACACCTTGGGGTTCTTC CASSPTADTLGFF NA TRBV28 NA TRBJ2-1
TGTGCCAGTAGCCCTGAGGGAGCGGGAGTTTTACGGCAGTACTTC CASSPEGAGVLRQYF TRBD2 TRBV19 NA TRBJ2-7
TGTGCCAGCAGTTTGGGGGGTCACTACGAGCAGTACTTC CASSLGGHYEQYF NA TRBV6-1 NA TRBJ2-7
TGCGCCAGCAGTGAGTCCATGGGACAGGGAAGTGGCTACACCTTC CASSESMGQGSGYTF TRBD1 TRBV10-2 NA TRBJ1-2
TGTGCCAGCAGCTCCCGGGACCCAGAAGAGACCCAGTACTTC CASSSRDPEETQYF NA TRBV7-6 NA TRBJ2-5
TGTGCCAGCACCCCGAGGGGAGGGATACAGGGCTACAATGAGCAGTTCTTC CASTPRGGIQGYNEQFF NA TRBV13 NA TRBJ2-1
TGTGCCAGCACCCCTGAAGGGACTAGCGGGAGCGAGCAGTACTTC CASTPEGTSGSEQYF TRBD2 TRBV6-5 NA TRBJ2-7
TGTGCCACCCGGACAGGGTCTAGGGAGACCCAGTACTTC CATRTGSRETQYF TRBD1 TRBV27 NA TRBJ2-5